This is a list of T cell receptor beta chains from one sample in a study of graft-versus-host responses after intestinal transplantation. Their antigen targets remain unknown. TCRdb keeps only in-frame clones here, not all; method: immunoSEQ multiplex PCR. This sample has about 88,000 clones, with approximately 89% found just once. This sample comprised unstimulated CD4+ T cells sorted from spleen or lymph node cells, obtained before transplant. The receptors come from a human donor who was the organ donor for an intestinal transplant. The CDR3 runs from the conserved cysteine through the conserved F or W. A D gene is named only where the DNA matches it firmly. A row's size may be missing; if present it is once, few, many or a size class.

DNA | CDR3 | size | V | length | J | D
TGTGCCAGCAGTGAGGCTAGCGGGGGGGCCGTCCAAGAGACCCAGTACTTC | CASSEASGGAVQETQYF | NA | TRBV2 | 17 | TRBJ2-5 | TRBD2
TGTGCCAGCAGCCAACCGGGACAGGGTTCCTACGAGCAGTACTTC | CASSQPGQGSYEQYF | NA | TRBV11-2 | 15 | TRBJ2-7 | TRBD1
TGTGCCTGGGGATCAAATGCGGGAAGAACTGAAGCTTTCTTT | CAWGSNAGRTEAFF | NA | TRBV30 | 14 | TRBJ1-1 | NA
TGTGCCAGCAGTTTAGGGAGATTGTACTTCTTC | CASSLGRLYFF | NA | TRBV28 | 11 | TRBJ2-7 | NA
TGTGCCAGCAGTTTAACCACTAGCGCAAGCTACGAGCAGTACTTC | CASSLTTSASYEQYF | NA | TRBV28 | 15 | TRBJ2-7 | TRBD2
TGTGCCAGCAGCACACAGGGGGCCCTTAACTATGGCTACACCTTC | CASSTQGALNYGYTF | NA | TRBV5-4 | 15 | TRBJ1-2 | TRBD1
TGTGCCAGCAGTTCCGCAGGGGTTCGGGCTGAAGCTTTCTTT | CASSSAGVRAEAFF | NA | TRBV27 | 14 | TRBJ1-1 | NA
TGTGCCAGCTCACGGGACATCTATGGCTACACCTTC | CASSRDIYGYTF | NA | TRBV18 | 12 | TRBJ1-2 | NA
TGTGCCGTACAGGGGCCACCTCTTTACAATGAGCAGTTCTTC | CAVQGPPLYNEQFF | NA | TRBV30 | 14 | TRBJ2-1 | TRBD1
TGTGCCAGTAGTGTGGGACAGGGGGGAAAAGAGACCCAGTACTTC | CASSVGQGGKETQYF | NA | TRBV19 | 15 | TRBJ2-5 | TRBD1
TGTGCCTGGAGTCCAAAGGACAGGGAAAGCGGGAAACTGTTTTTT | CAWSPKDRESGKLFF | NA | TRBV30 | 15 | TRBJ1-4 | TRBD1
TGCGCCAGCCGCCTGGGACTAGCGGGAACCTACGAGCAGTACTTC | CASRLGLAGTYEQYF | NA | TRBV5-1 | 15 | TRBJ2-7 | TRBD2
TGTGCCAGCAGCCGCAGGGGGCCCCACACAGATACGCAGTATTTT | CASSRRGPHTDTQYF | NA | TRBV7-9 | 15 | TRBJ2-3 | TRBD1
TGTGCCAGCAGATCAAGGGGAAATGAAAAACTGTTTTTT | CASRSRGNEKLFF | NA | TRBV28 | 13 | TRBJ1-4 | NA
TGTGCCAGCAGCGCTAGCTCTACCTACAATGAGCAGTTCTTC | CASSASSTYNEQFF | NA | TRBV9 | 14 | TRBJ2-1 | NA
TGTGCCATCATGAATAGCGGGGCCTACAATGAGCAGTTCTTC | CAIMNSGAYNEQFF | NA | TRBV10-3 | 14 | TRBJ2-1 | TRBD2
TGTGCCAGCAGCCACGGAGGGTTGGCCTCCTACAATGAGCAGTTCTTC | CASSHGGLASYNEQFF | NA | TRBV14 | 16 | TRBJ2-1 | NA
TGTGCCAGCAGTCAGACTAGCGGGAGGACCCAAGAGACCCAGTACTTC | CASSQTSGRTQETQYF | NA | TRBV6-6 | 16 | TRBJ2-5 | TRBD2
TGTGCCTGGAGTGTACCCGTTAGCGGGGCCGTTGAAGAGCAGTACTTC | CAWSVPVSGAVEEQYF | NA | TRBV30 | 16 | TRBJ2-7 | TRBD2
TGTGCCAGCAGTTACTCGAGACACACAGATACGCAGTATTTT | CASSYSRHTDTQYF | NA | TRBV6-7 | 14 | TRBJ2-3 | NA
TGTGCCAGCAGCCAAGATTATGACGGGAACGTCGGTACGCAGTATTTT | CASSQDYDGNVGTQYF | NA | TRBV4-2 | 16 | TRBJ2-3 | NA
TGTGCCAGCAGCTTAGGGACAGGTCCTACCACAGATACGCAGTATTTT | CASSLGTGPTTDTQYF | NA | TRBV11-3 | 16 | TRBJ2-3 | TRBD1
TGCGCCAGCAGCGGCGAGGTTGGGGGAAGGGGGGAGCAGTACTTC | CASSGEVGGRGEQYF | NA | TRBV5-1 | 15 | TRBJ2-7 | NA
TGTGCCAGCACCAAATGGGGGACAGAGGATGAAAAACTGTTTTTT | CASTKWGTEDEKLFF | NA | TRBV6-1 | 15 | TRBJ1-4 | TRBD1
TGCGCCAGCAGTCAAACAGGGGGCCGGAAAGAGACCCAGTACTTC | CASSQTGGRKETQYF | NA | TRBV10-2 | 15 | TRBJ2-5 | TRBD1
TGTGCCGTCATCAGGTCCTCACCTTACGAGCAGTACTTC | CAVIRSSPYEQYF | few | TRBV6-5 | 13 | TRBJ2-7 | NA
TGTGCCTGGAGTGTAAACGGTGAGACCCAGTACTTC | CAWSVNGETQYF | NA | TRBV30 | 12 | TRBJ2-5 | NA
TGTGCCAGCAGTGAATTCAGGGGGCAGTTCTACGAGCAGTACTTC | CASSEFRGQFYEQYF | NA | TRBV6-1 | 15 | TRBJ2-7 | TRBD1
TGCGCCAGCAGCCAATTCGGTTACACTGAAGCTTTCTTT | CASSQFGYTEAFF | NA | TRBV4-1 | 13 | TRBJ1-1 | NA
TGTGCCAGCAGCTTAACAGGGACCTACGAGCAGTACTTC | CASSLTGTYEQYF | NA | TRBV11-1 | 13 | TRBJ2-7 | NA
TGTGCCAGTAGTATCTTAACTAGCGGCGGTACAGATACGCAGTATTTT | CASSILTSGGTDTQYF | NA | TRBV19 | 16 | TRBJ2-3 | TRBD2
TGTGCCAGCAGTGAATCGGGACACCTTATAAAAGAGACCCAGTACTTC | CASSESGHLIKETQYF | NA | TRBV25-1 | 16 | TRBJ2-5 | NA
TGTGCCGGATGGGAGGCTGTCAGCGCCAACGCTGAAGCTTTCTTT | CAGWEAVSANAEAFF | NA | TRBV6-1 | 15 | TRBJ1-1 | NA
TGCGCCAGCAGTGATAGGACAGGGGAAGATCAGCCCCAGCATTTT | CASSDRTGEDQPQHF | once | TRBV10-2 | 15 | TRBJ1-5 | TRBD1
TGTGCCAGCAGCTTAGGGGGCGGGGGGCCCTACAATGAGCAGTTCTTC | CASSLGGGGPYNEQFF | NA | TRBV7-3 | 16 | TRBJ2-1 | TRBD2
TGCGCCAGCAGCGGGACAGGACTACAGGAGGGTGGCTACACCTTC | CASSGTGLQEGGYTF | once | TRBV5-1 | 15 | TRBJ1-2 | TRBD1
TGTGCCAGCAGCTTAGTGTGGGCGACGGCCTCCTACGAGCAGTACTTC | CASSLVWATASYEQYF | NA | TRBV11-3 | 16 | TRBJ2-7 | NA
TGTGCCAGCAGCCTCCTCCCCGGACAGGGGACTGAAGCTTTCTTT | CASSLLPGQGTEAFF | NA | TRBV27 | 15 | TRBJ1-1 | TRBD1
TGTGCCAGCCGTTACGGGGGAGGAGCAGATACGCAGTATTTT | CASRYGGGADTQYF | NA | TRBV2 | 14 | TRBJ2-3 | NA
TGTGCCAGCAGTTACAGGGTAGCGGGGGGGACAGATACGCAGTATTTT | CASSYRVAGGTDTQYF | NA | TRBV6-6 | 16 | TRBJ2-3 | TRBD2
TGTGCCAGCAGTTTTTACACAGATACGCAGTATTTT | CASSFYTDTQYF | NA | TRBV28 | 12 | TRBJ2-3 | NA
TGCAGCGTTGAAGTTTGGGACAGAAGCTCCTACGAGCAGTACTTC | CSVEVWDRSSYEQYF | NA | TRBV29-1 | 15 | TRBJ2-7 | TRBD1
TGCGCCAGCAGCACGAGCGGGGGGGGCGAGACCCAGTACTTC | CASSTSGGGETQYF | NA | TRBV5-1 | 14 | TRBJ2-5 | TRBD2
TGTGCCAGCAGCCCGGTGGTCGGGGAGCTGTTTTTT | CASSPVVGELFF | NA | TRBV14 | 12 | TRBJ2-2 | NA
TGTGCCAGTAGCCAGACTAGCGGAGACACAGATACGCAGTATTTT | CASSQTSGDTDTQYF | NA | TRBV19 | 15 | TRBJ2-3 | TRBD2
TGTGCCAGCAGCTCCGGACAGGGCTATGGCTACACCTTC | CASSSGQGYGYTF | NA | TRBV7-3 | 13 | TRBJ1-2 | TRBD1
TGTGCCAGCAAATCAACAGGGGGGTCGGGAGAGCAGTACTTC | CASKSTGGSGEQYF | NA | TRBV7-9 | 14 | TRBJ2-7 | TRBD1
TGCAGTGCTCAGGGGAAGGTCGGGCAGTACTTC | CSAQGKVGQYF | NA | TRBV20-1 | 11 | TRBJ2-7 | NA
TGTGCCAGCAGGGGCAGCTACGAGCAGTACTTC | CASRGSYEQYF | NA | TRBV6-6 | 11 | TRBJ2-7 | NA
TGTGCCAGCAGCTTAATTCAGGGAAATCAGCCCCAGCATTTT | CASSLIQGNQPQHF | NA | TRBV7-8 | 14 | TRBJ1-5 | NA
TGTGCTAGTGGTTTGACTTACCTGAACACTGAAGCTTTCTTT | CASGLTYLNTEAFF | NA | TRBV12-5 | 14 | TRBJ1-1 | NA